This TCR beta chain was recovered during a study of OX40 agonist ivuxolimab in advanced cancers. Study observations and caveats: The study found that CD8+ T cells averaged more expanded clones than CD4+. Expansion of clones was among the lowest in partial responders at 0.1-3.0 mg/kg.

Of note for this clone: Its specificity is unknown.

Assay used: immunoSEQ multiplex PCR; TCRdb lists only in-frame clones, some missing. The profile covers about 27,000 clones, with approximately 80% appearing a single time and roughly 13% taken by the ten largest. The ends were cut back, 6 bases at V and 0 bases at J, with 15 bases in the middle. The CDR3 contains 15 residues. The germline V gene has CDR1 SNHLY and CDR2 FYNNEI. V and J are TRBV2 and TRBJ2-7; the D call may be TRBD1 or TRBD2 (5 bases each). The clonotype was recovered from an adult with an advanced solid tumor such as melanoma, head and neck, liver or kidney cancer. This material consisted of CD4+ or CD8+ T cells sorted from blood, taken in a trial of the OX40 agonist ivuxolimab. CDR3 amino acids: CASRGTAIPSYEQYF. In DNA form, the CDR3 reads TGTGCCAGCAGGGGGACGGCGATACCCTCCTACGAGCAGTACTTC. The variable domain in full, with the rest retrieved from reference TRBV2 and TRBJ2-7, is EPEVTQTPSHQVTQMGQEVILRCVPISNHLYFYWYRQILGQKVEFLVSFYNNEISEKSEIFDDQFSVERPDGSNFTLKIRSTKLEDSAMYFCASRGTAIPSYEQYFGPGTRLTVT.